This T cell receptor beta chain was retrieved from a study of PD-L1 blockade in urothelial cancer. As for the study in general: Anywhere from 0 to 3 prior chemotherapy regimens had been received by patients.

V shed 3 bases and J shed 0 bases, with 18 bases lying between them. The CDR3 extends over 18 amino acids. Germline assignment: CDR1 MNHNS and CDR2 SASEGT. Profiling relied on immunoSEQ multiplex PCR, and the TCRdb table lists in-frame clones only, not all of them. The data contain some 100,000 clones, about 89% of them singletons. The clonotype was recovered from a woman older than 75 with urothelial cancer. The gene calls are TRBV6-1 and TRBJ1-5; no firm D call. The material sequenced was PBMCs, taken around atezolizumab (anti-PD-L1) treatment. Here the CDR3 DNA reads TGTGCCAGCAGTGAGGCACAGCCCGTTCCTTATAGCAATCAGCCCCAGCATTTT. As protein: CASSEAQPVPYSNQPQHF.